Listed here are 15 T cell receptor beta chains from one sample, sequenced in a study of T cell responses to AZD1222 COVID-19 vaccine. Only in-frame clones appear in the TCRdb table, and some are missing; sequencing was by immunoSEQ multiplex PCR. Seen here are 130,000 to 150,000 clones, roughly four fifths observed once, and the top ten hold about 4%. This specimen consisted of peripheral blood, obtained on day 0 of MenACWY control vaccination. These receptors originate from an adult in good health.

This clone was seen just once. The chain carries TRBV27 and TRBJ1-2, with 9 bases identical to TRBD1. From germline, CDR1 is MNHEY and CDR2 SMNVEV (reference sequence). There are 13 residues in the CDR3. The trim removed 8 bases at V and 4 bases at J, leaving 5 bases unmatched. In nucleotides, the CDR3 is TGTGCCAGCCGCCAGACAGGGGGCTATGGCTACACCTTC. Protein: CASRQTGGYGYTF.

This clone has only one observation. The chain has TRBV5-5 and TRBJ1-1; TRBD1 is a possible D gene (6 bases). V lost 3 bases and J lost 3, with 18 bases in between. From germline, CDR1 is SGHKS and CDR2 YYEKEE (reference sequence). CDR3 length equals 16 residues. Here the CDR3 DNA reads TGTGCCAGCAGCTCCACGGGGGCGAACGGGTACACTGAAGCTTTCTTT. Encoded protein: CASSSTGANGYTEAFF.

The CDR3 sequence: CASSPTTGRGTEAFF. The DNA of the CDR3 is TGTGCCAGCAGCCCCACTACAGGGAGGGGGACTGAAGCTTTCTTT. This chain uses TRBV7-8 with TRBJ1-1; weak D call: TRBD1 (6 bases). The V end lost 5 bases, the J end lost 5 bases, and 18 bases lay between the germline ends. CDR3 size: 15 residues. Germline CDR1 reads SGHVS; CDR2 reads FQNEAQ. The complete variable domain, with remaining parts taken from reference TRBV7-8 and TRBJ1-1, reads GAGVSQSPRYKVAKRGQDVALRCDPISGHVSLFWYQQALGQGPEFLTYFQNEAQLDKSGLPSDRFFAERPEGSVSTLKIQRTQQEDSAVYLCASSPTTGRGTEAFFGQGTRLTVV.

V gene TRBV29-1 combines with J gene TRBJ2-1; TRBD1 might be the D (6 bases). V shed 4 bases and J shed 3 bases, with 10 bases lying between them. CDR1 and CDR2 (germline): SQVTM, ANQGSEA. The CDR3 is made up of 13 amino acids. CDR3 loop: CSVGQGSYNEQFF. In DNA, the CDR3 is TGCAGCGTTGGCCAGGGGAGCTACAATGAGCAGTTCTTC.

The chain joins TRBV6-5 to TRBJ1-4, with no clear D. Germline V CDR1 and CDR2: MNHEY, SVGAGI. V was shortened by 1 base and J by 4 bases, with 10 bases between the two germline ends. The CDR3 is made up of 15 amino acids. The CDR3 loop reads CASSYLGSGNEKLFF. The CDR3 region has the DNA TGTGCCAGCAGTTACTTGGGGAGTGGTAATGAAAAACTGTTTTTT.

V and J are TRBV5-4 and TRBJ1-1; no clear D gene. The CDR3 spans 16 residues. V was cut by 2 bases and J by 1 base, with 15 bases left in between. Germline V gives CDR1 SGHNT, CDR2 YYREEE (reference sequence). The CDR3 nucleotides read TGTGCCAGCAGCTTTCCGGACTCGGACTCGAACACTGAAGCTTTCTTT. Its translation is CASSFPDSDSNTEAFF.

The V and J genes are TRBV6-6 and TRBJ1-2; 7 positions match TRBD1. CDR3 length equals 13 residues. V gave up 6 bases and J gave up 2 bases; unmatched junction bases: 3. The germline gives CDR1 MNHNY, CDR2 SVGAGI (reference sequence). CDR3 in DNA: TGTGCCAGCAGAAACAGGGGCAACTATGGCTACACCTTC. Protein sequence: CASRNRGNYGYTF.

This clone was recorded a few times. V gene TRBV6-5 combines with J gene TRBJ1-1; D gene uncertain. The germline V and J ends were trimmed by 5 bases and 0 bases, with 4 bases remaining between them. The CDR3 consists of 12 residues. The germline V gene has CDR1 MNHEY and CDR2 SVGAGI. The CDR3 loop is CASSRLNTEAFF. As DNA, the CDR3 is TGTGCCAGCAGTCGCTTGAACACTGAAGCTTTCTTT.

CDR3 DNA sequence: TGTGCCAGCTCACCATCCCCCCCCGGGAAGGGACAGGGGGCGTACGAGCAGTACTTC. It yields the protein CASSPSPPGKGQGAYEQYF. The V call is TRBV18, the J call TRBJ2-7, with 12 nucleotides matching TRBD1. The V gene's germline CDR1 is KGHSH and CDR2 LQKENI. V lost 2 bases and J lost 4; bases outside the gene matches: 15. The CDR3 totals 19 residues.

V usage is TRBV10-3 and J usage is TRBJ1-6; D uncertain. The CDR3 length is 12 residues. In germline, CDR1 is ENHRY, CDR2 SYGVKD. V lost 3 bases and J 8 bases, leaving 5 bases between the germline ends. The CDR3 reads CAISDVDSPLHF. CDR3 in DNA: TGTGCCATCAGTGATGTTGATTCACCCCTCCACTTT.

In its sample, this clone was seen once. The chain uses TRBV3-1 (or the pseudogene TRBV3-2) and TRBJ1-3, with TRBD1 matching 10 bases. Germline lookup yields CDR1 LGHDT and CDR2 YNNKEL (reference sequence). The V gene end was trimmed by 4 bases and the J gene end by 4 bases; junction bases not matched to a gene: 4. The CDR3 contains 15 residues. DNA of the CDR3: TGTGCCAGCAGCCCTGGGACAGGGGCCGGAAACACCATATATTTT. Its translation: CASSPGTGAGNTIYF.

The rearrangement joins TRBV7-9 to TRBJ1-6; maybe TRBD1 (5 bases). Trimming removed 5 bases from V and 7 bases from J, with 12 bases in between. The CDR3 contains 14 residues. Germline loops: CDR1 SEHNR, CDR2 FQNEAQ (reference sequence). The CDR3 here is CASSREGKNSPLHF. CDR3 nucleotide sequence: TGTGCCAGCAGCCGGGAGGGGAAGAATTCACCCCTCCACTTT.

The chain employs TRBV11-3 and TRBJ1-1, with a tentative D call TRBD1 (6 bases). CDR3 length equals 13 residues. Germline V gene lookup returns CDR1 SGHNT and CDR2 YENEEA. V shed 1 base and J shed 8 bases, with 11 bases lying between them. The CDR3 DNA follows: TGTGCCAGCAGCTTAGGCCGCGACAGGGAAGCTTTCTTT. It encodes CASSLGRDREAFF.

The genes are TRBV27 and TRBJ2-1; 12 bases are shared with TRBD2. CDR3 size: 16 residues. V was clipped by 6 bases and J by 1 base; unmatched bases: 4. CDR1 is MNHEY, CDR2 SMNVEV, per germline (reference sequence). CDR3 nucleotide sequence: TGTGCCAGCAGAACTAGCGGGGGGAATTCCTACAATGAGCAGTTCTTC. Encoded protein: CASRTSGGNSYNEQFF.

The V gene is TRBV6-5, the J gene TRBJ1-6; D is possibly TRBD1 (6 bases). Germline V CDR1 and CDR2: MNHEY, SVGAGI. CDR3 length: 15 amino acids. Trimming removed 6 bases from V and 7 bases from J, with 16 bases in between. The CDR3 loop reads CASRFDQGNNSPLHF. The CDR3 nucleotides read TGTGCCAGCAGATTCGACCAGGGGAACAATTCACCCCTCCACTTT.